These T cell receptor beta chains were read from a single sample in a study of cytomegalovirus exposure and HLA in healthy donors. Here immunoSEQ multiplex PCR was the method, and the copy in TCRdb shows in-frame clones only, minus some. This sample has about 230,000 clones, with approximately 78% found just once. Material: PBMCs. The receptor source for this set is a boy between 5 and 17 years old in good health and CMV-seronegative. Both conserved end residues are part of each CDR3. Fields, in order: CDR3 protein, CDR3 DNA, D gene, V gene, J gene, clone size. The D gene is left open where the match is weak. Size is stated for part of the rows, as once, few or many counts, or as a class when the clone is expanded.

CASSTTGSGYTF	TGTGCCAGCAGCACGACAGGGAGTGGCTACACCTTC	TRBD1	TRBV5-8	TRBJ1-2	.
CATEGQKNQPQHF	TGTGCCACCGAGGGACAGAAAAATCAGCCCCAGCATTTT	TRBD1	TRBV6-6	TRBJ1-5	.
CASSPTGGLDTQYF	TGTGCCAGCAGCCCAACTGGAGGGCTTGATACGCAGTATTTT	.	TRBV7-2	TRBJ2-3	.
CASSLDWTSGAYEQYF	TGTGCCAGCAGCTTAGATTGGACTAGCGGGGCGTACGAGCAGTACTTC	TRBD2	TRBV11-3	TRBJ2-7	.
CASSTGLIRYF	TGTGCCAGTAGTACAGGACTAATAAGATACTTC	.	TRBV19	TRBJ2-7	.
CASRQTGGLYEQYF	TGCGCCAGCAGGCAGACAGGGGGCCTCTACGAGCAGTACTTC	TRBD1	TRBV5-1	TRBJ2-7	.
CASSLLAGGPYNEQFF	TGTGCCAGCAGTTTACTAGCGGGGGGCCCCTACAATGAGCAGTTCTTC	TRBD2	TRBV27	TRBJ2-1	once
CASSFPGDGYTF	TGCGCCAGCAGCTTCCCAGGGGATGGCTACACCTTC	.	TRBV5-1	TRBJ1-2	.
CASSRTGGGEAFF	TGCGCCAGCAGCCGTACAGGGGGCGGTGAAGCTTTCTTT	TRBD1	TRBV5-1	TRBJ1-1	.
CASSEGPSQPQHF	TGTGCCAGCAGTGAAGGGCCTAGCCAGCCCCAGCATTTT	.	TRBV2	TRBJ1-5	.
CAISEFFLWSPTNYGYTF	TGTGCCATCAGTGAGTTCTTCCTCTGGTCCCCTACTAACTATGGCTACACCTTC	.	TRBV10-3	TRBJ1-2	.
CASSFQGDEKLFF	TGTGCCAGCAGCTTCCAGGGTGACGAAAAACTGTTTTTT	.	TRBV7-9	TRBJ1-4	.
CASSFWPRRHGYTF	TGTGCCAGCAGCTTTTGGCCGCGGAGACATGGCTACACCTTC	.	TRBV7-9	TRBJ1-2	few
CASSPDSLGRRLFF	TGTGCCAGCAGCCCGGACAGCTTGGGACGTAGACTGTTTTTT	.	TRBV27	TRBJ1-4	.
CASSPRGAAPSTDTQYF	TGTGCCAGCAGCCCCCGGGGGGCCGCTCCTAGCACAGATACGCAGTATTTT	.	TRBV7-9	TRBJ2-3	few
CAWTKGGVQHF	TGTGCCTGGACCAAAGGGGGGGTCCAGCATTTT	.	TRBV30	TRBJ1-5	.
CASSEKPGRTEAFF	TGTGCCAGCAGTGAAAAACCAGGTCGAACTGAAGCTTTCTTT	.	TRBV6-1	TRBJ1-1	.
CASRQRGGYTDTQYF	TGTGCCAGCAGGCAGCGGGGGGGATACACAGATACGCAGTATTTT	TRBD2	TRBV6-6	TRBJ2-3	once
CASSVGQASTEAFF	TGCGCCAGCAGCGTCGGACAGGCCTCCACTGAAGCTTTCTTT	TRBD1	TRBV5-1	TRBJ1-1	.
CASSPKIISSYNEQFF	TGTGCCAGCAGCCCAAAAATTATTAGCTCCTACAATGAGCAGTTCTTC	.	TRBV14	TRBJ2-1	.
CASSSWGGPSYNEQFF	TGCGCCAGCAGCAGTTGGGGGGGGCCCTCCTACAATGAGCAGTTCTTC	.	TRBV5-1	TRBJ2-1	once
CASSPGVIWLAGYNEQFF	TGTGCCAGCAGCCCAGGCGTTATATGGCTAGCGGGGTACAATGAGCAGTTCTTC	TRBD2	TRBV7-2	TRBJ2-1	.
CSASRGKAFF	TGCAGTGCTAGTCGGGGAAAAGCTTTCTTT	.	TRBV20-1	TRBJ1-1	once
CASSAFGTGKFNYGYTF	TGCGCCAGCAGCGCTTTCGGGACAGGGAAATTTAACTATGGCTACACCTTC	TRBD1	TRBV4-1	TRBJ1-2	once
CAWSAGISGNTIYF	TGTGCCTGGAGTGCCGGGATCTCTGGAAACACCATATATTTT	.	TRBV30	TRBJ1-3	.
CASSQVRGADTQYF	TGTGCCAGCAGCCAAGTGCGGGGGGCAGATACGCAGTATTTT	TRBD2	TRBV14	TRBJ2-3	.
CASSQGPLLQPQHF	TGCGCCAGCAGCCAAGGGCCTCTGTTACAGCCCCAGCATTTT	.	TRBV4-1	TRBJ1-5	.
CASRGSGLAEQYF	TGTGCCAGCAGAGGCTCGGGACTGGCCGAGCAGTACTTC	.	TRBV27	TRBJ2-7	few
CASSTRAGQGYYEQYF	TGTGCCAGCAGCACAAGGGCGGGACAGGGTTACTACGAGCAGTACTTC	TRBD1	TRBV27	TRBJ2-7	.
CASSIRWSTDTQYF	TGTGCCAGCAGTATCCGGTGGAGCACAGATACGCAGTATTTT	.	TRBV6-1	TRBJ2-3	.
CAYGRGREAGYTF	TGTGCCTACGGTCGAGGGAGAGAGGCTGGCTACACCTTC	.	TRBV28	TRBJ1-2	.
CASKRAERYEQYF	TGTGCCAGCAAGCGGGCAGAGCGCTACGAGCAGTACTTC	.	TRBV6-5	TRBJ2-7	.
CASSLTGYSYGYTF	TGTGCCAGTAGTCTGACAGGGTACAGCTATGGCTACACCTTC	TRBD1	TRBV19	TRBJ1-2	.
CASSLHRGQGANVLTF	TGTGCCAGTAGTCTACACAGGGGGCAAGGGGCCAACGTCCTGACTTTC	TRBD1	TRBV19	TRBJ2-6	.
CASSPGHRITEAFF	TGTGCCAGCAGCCCCGGACACCGGATCACTGAAGCTTTCTTT	.	TRBV5-8	TRBJ1-1	.
CASSLWDGAGGDEQFF	TGTGCCAGCAGCCTTTGGGACGGGGCGGGGGGGGACGAGCAGTTCTTC	TRBD2	TRBV11-2	TRBJ2-1	.
CASSIQAASLGANYGYTF	TGTGCCAGCAGCATCCAGGCGGCGTCGTTAGGGGCTAACTATGGCTACACCTTC	.	TRBV7-2	TRBJ1-2	.
CSVELVIAGAKNIQYF	TGCAGCGTTGAGTTGGTGATAGCGGGAGCCAAAAACATTCAGTACTTC	TRBD2	TRBV29-1	TRBJ2-4	.
CASSQNLLGLDSPLHF	TGTGCCAGCAGCCAAAATCTTTTGGGGCTCGATTCACCCCTCCACTTT	.	TRBV4-2	TRBJ1-6	.
CASSFARMNTEAFF	TGTGCCAGCAGCTTCGCCAGGATGAACACTGAAGCTTTCTTT	.	TRBV5-4	TRBJ1-1	.
CASSPSLNTEAFF	TGTGCCAGCTCACCAAGCCTCAACACTGAAGCTTTCTTT	.	TRBV18	TRBJ1-1	.
CVRTHGPRNTEAFF	TGTGTCAGAACCCACGGTCCGCGCAACACTGAAGCTTTCTTT	.	TRBV7-5	TRBJ1-1	.
CASSLGLAGVEQYF	TGCGCCAGCAGCCTGGGACTAGCGGGAGTCGAGCAGTACTTC	TRBD2	TRBV5-1	TRBJ2-7	once
CAREGLAFEQFF	TGTGCCAGGGAGGGACTAGCCTTTGAGCAGTTCTTC	TRBD2	TRBV6-7	TRBJ2-1	.
CASSPLNAAYEQYF	TGTGCCAGCTCACCTCTTAATGCAGCCTACGAGCAGTACTTC	.	TRBV18	TRBJ2-7	.
CASSLDRRGGPQHF	TGTGCCAGCAGCTTAGACCGCAGAGGAGGGCCCCAGCATTTT	.	TRBV7-8	TRBJ1-5	.
CASSEGGEETQYF	TGTGCCAGCAGCGAAGGAGGAGAAGAGACCCAGTACTTC	.	TRBV5-4	TRBJ2-5	.
CASSQRDSSYEQYF	TGCGCCAGCAGCCAAAGGGACAGCTCCTACGAGCAGTACTTC	TRBD1	TRBV4-1	TRBJ2-7	.
CASSYNGLSGNTIYF	TGTGCCAGCAGTTATAACGGTCTCTCTGGAAACACCATATATTTT	.	TRBV6-5	TRBJ1-3	.
CSVEDVKASGSYEQYF	TGCAGCGTTGAAGATGTAAAGGCTAGCGGGAGCTACGAGCAGTACTTC	TRBD2	TRBV29-1	TRBJ2-7	.
CASSYSRRLTGELFF	TGCGCCAGCAGCTACTCCAGAAGACTCACCGGGGAGCTGTTTTTT	.	TRBV5-1	TRBJ2-2	.